This T cell receptor beta chain was identified during a study of CD8 T cells in Susac syndrome. About the research overall: Patients with Susac syndrome were, at the time of blood collection, therapy-naive, maintained on corticosteroids, or maintained on intravenous immunoglobulin alone. General observations from the study: Susac-specific public clones were found in both the total CD8+ and the CD8+ TEMRA repertoires, with some 15 in the former and roughly five in the latter. TEMRA cells and active patients showed peak Susac CD8+ clonal expansion.

Negative isolation yielded CD4+ and CD8+ T cells, and FACS enriched TEMRA cells. After extraction with the RNeasy kit, about 0.45 to 1 ug of the RNA was reverse transcribed using random hexamers. TCRdb passed the immunoSEQ multiplex PCR reads through MiXCR, listing each CDR3 protein once. The data contain 130,000 or so distinct CDR3 sequences, 90% to 95% of them singletons. A word on this clonotype: Its antigen is as yet unknown.

Sample: CD8+ T cells from PBMCs. The TCR comes from a human donor with Susac syndrome.

The CDR3 loop reads CSARGQGQGYTF. The CDR3 DNA reads as TGCAGTGCTAGAGGACAGGGGCAGGGCTACACCTTC. This chain links TRBV20-1 with TRBJ1-2; 8 positions agree with TRBD1. This CDR3 contains 12 residues. Looked up from germline, CDR1 is DFQATT and CDR2 is SNEGSKA (reference sequence). V was clipped by 1 base and J by 8 bases; unmatched bases: 3.